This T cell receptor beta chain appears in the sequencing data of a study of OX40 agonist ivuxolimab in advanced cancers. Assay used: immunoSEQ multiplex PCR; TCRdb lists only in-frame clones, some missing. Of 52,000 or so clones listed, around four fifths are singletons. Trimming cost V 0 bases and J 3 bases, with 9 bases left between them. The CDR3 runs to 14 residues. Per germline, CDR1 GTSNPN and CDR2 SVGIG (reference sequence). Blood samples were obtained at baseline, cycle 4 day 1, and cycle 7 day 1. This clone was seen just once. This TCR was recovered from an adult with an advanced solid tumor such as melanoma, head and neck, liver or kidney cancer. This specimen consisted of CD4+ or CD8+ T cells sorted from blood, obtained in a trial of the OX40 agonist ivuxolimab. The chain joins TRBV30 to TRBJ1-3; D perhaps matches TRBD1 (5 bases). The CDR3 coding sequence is TGTGCCTGGAGTGTGGGGCAGGTTGGAAACACCATATATTTT. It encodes CAWSVGQVGNTIYF.